This TCR beta chain derives from a study of T cell clonality in common variable immunodeficiency (dated by TCRdb to the mid-2010s). Here is what the overall study found, with its caveats: Even though DNA input was equal, the average per sample came to 75,000 to 95,000 unique sequences for controls compared with around 33,000 for CVID samples. Healthy controls shared more TCRbeta clones with each other than CVID subjects shared among themselves (p < 0.0001). According to the authors, figuring out what caused the increased clonality in CVID would require sequencing the repertoires of T cell subpopulations. Reportedly, TCRbeta sequences from CVID had fewer deletions and N-nucleotide insertions, and highly modified clones with 13 or more V deletions were absent from CVID. TCRbeta clonality was higher in CVID subjects than in healthy controls (t-test p = 0.018), and the increase was most characteristic of about a third of subjects. Correlations of repertoire features with clinical complications were constrained by heterogeneity among patients within the CVID cohort.

Predominantly Caucasian heritage was noted among both the CVID patients and the healthy controls. Heparinized peripheral whole blood samples of about 5 to 8.5 ml were collected from each donor. TCRbeta CDR3 repertoires were sequenced from genomic DNA of adults with common variable immune deficiency (CVID) and healthy adult controls. A total of some 22 healthy adult volunteers (approximately 12 female and approximately 10 male; age range about 20 to 70 years, mean age approximately 35) were included in the control group. Diluted blood was subjected to density centrifugation over Hypaque 1077 or Ficoll-Paque for isolation of peripheral blood mononuclear cells. Genomic DNA was obtained from unsorted mononuclear cells using either Qiagen column purification or a centrifugation-based method. This clone was recorded at least ten times. Its antigen is still unknown. Read sequence stops 3 residues before the CDR3 end, and the germline J gene provides the missing end.

Trimming removed 4 bases from V and 6 bases from J; the gene matches leave 9 bases unexplained. CDR1 and CDR2, per the germline V gene, are MNHNS and SASEGT. The CDR3, cysteine through phenylalanine, is 16 amino acids long. Shown are 39 bases from within the CDR3, in frame from base 1. For sequencing input, CVID and control samples contributed equivalent amounts of genomic DNA. For every sample, a 60 bp segment covering the rearranged TCRbeta CDR3 region was amplified and then sequenced. TCRbeta amplification used the immunoSEQ assay, a bias-corrected multiplex PCR with high-throughput sequencing. Concerning the study's data processing: Each unique nucleotide sequence was treated as a clone and annotated with V, D and J genes, copy number and frequency. Sequences were labeled productive if in frame, and non-productive if out of frame or containing stop codons. As previously described, clonality was computed from Shannon's entropy. Mean CDR3 Kyte-Doolittle hydropathy was derived from the predicted amino acid sequences of productive clones. Scaled V gene usage was hierarchically clustered using Manhattan distance and complete linkage with the R hclust function. Sharing of clones by CDR3 amino acid sequence was evaluated through resampling of 12 repertoires per group over 100 rounds. Repertoires were searched for roughly 70 published EBV-specific and 200 to 300 published CMV-specific TCRbeta sequences. After a couple of CVID samples that produced fewer than 10,000 sequences were dropped from the analysis, 42 CVID repertoires remained. Sourced from immuneACCESS, this table was stored by TCRdb with only in-frame sequences that have V and J called. A share of the clones is absent; for the studies checked, an unresolved V gene accounts for under half, and the remainder has no known explanation. For V, J and clone size, that table is used; D and trimming come from the DNA. Listed for this sample are about 64,000 clones, none observed only a single time. Roughly 1.6% of the sample comes from the top ten.

The sample taken for sequencing was peripheral blood mononuclear cells. The V gene is TRBV6-1 and the J gene is TRBJ2-3; TRBD2 agrees with 11 junctional bases. This clonotype was obtained from a person aged 18 to 75 in good health. The sequenced CDR3 bases are TGTGCCAGCAGTGTCCGCGTAGCGGGGGGGCGTGATACG. Its amino acids are CASSVRVAGGRDT. The entire CDR3 reads CASSVRVAGGRDTQYF.